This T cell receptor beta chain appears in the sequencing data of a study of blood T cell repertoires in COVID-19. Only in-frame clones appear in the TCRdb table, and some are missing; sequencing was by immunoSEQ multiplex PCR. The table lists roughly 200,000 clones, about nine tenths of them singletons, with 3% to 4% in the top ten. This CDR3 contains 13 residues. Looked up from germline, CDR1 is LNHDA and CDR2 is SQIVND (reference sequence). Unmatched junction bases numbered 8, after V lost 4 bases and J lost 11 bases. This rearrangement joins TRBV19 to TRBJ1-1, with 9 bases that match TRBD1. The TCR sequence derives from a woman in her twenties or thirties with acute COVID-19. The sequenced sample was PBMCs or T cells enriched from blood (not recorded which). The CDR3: CASSNGQGMYAFF. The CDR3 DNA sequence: TGTGCCAGTAGTAACGGACAGGGGATGTATGCTTTCTTT.